This T cell receptor (beta chain) was sequenced for a study of blood T cell repertoires in COVID-19. The V end was cut by 1 base, the J end by 6 bases, with 16 bases between. This CDR3 has 17 residues. CDR1 LGHDT and CDR2 YNNKEL come from the germline V gene (reference sequence). Generated by immunoSEQ multiplex PCR, the TCRdb table keeps only in-frame clones and is missing some. The table has 200,000 to 250,000 clones, more than 70% seen once; the top ten hold less than 4%. The clonotype originates from a woman older than 75 with acute or convalescent COVID-19. J is TRBJ1-6 and V is TRBV3-1 (or the pseudogene TRBV3-2), with D perhaps matching TRBD1 (5 bases). The material sequenced was peripheral blood. The CDR3 loop is CASSQVVQGPGNSPLHF. The CDR3 DNA sequence: TGTGCCAGCAGCCAAGTAGTTCAGGGTCCGGGTAATTCACCCCTCCACTTT.